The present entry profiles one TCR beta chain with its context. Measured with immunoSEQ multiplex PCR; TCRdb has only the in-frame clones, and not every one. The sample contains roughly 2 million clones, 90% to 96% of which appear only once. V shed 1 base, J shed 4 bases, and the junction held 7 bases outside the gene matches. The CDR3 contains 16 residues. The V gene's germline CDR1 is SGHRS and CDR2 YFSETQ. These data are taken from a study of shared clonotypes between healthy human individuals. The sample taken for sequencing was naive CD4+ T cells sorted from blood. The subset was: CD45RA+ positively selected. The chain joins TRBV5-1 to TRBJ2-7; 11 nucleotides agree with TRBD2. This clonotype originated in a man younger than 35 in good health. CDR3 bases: TGCGCCAGCAGCTTGCCTAGCGGGGGGCCCTCGTACGAGCAGTACTTC. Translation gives CASSLPSGGPSYEQYF.